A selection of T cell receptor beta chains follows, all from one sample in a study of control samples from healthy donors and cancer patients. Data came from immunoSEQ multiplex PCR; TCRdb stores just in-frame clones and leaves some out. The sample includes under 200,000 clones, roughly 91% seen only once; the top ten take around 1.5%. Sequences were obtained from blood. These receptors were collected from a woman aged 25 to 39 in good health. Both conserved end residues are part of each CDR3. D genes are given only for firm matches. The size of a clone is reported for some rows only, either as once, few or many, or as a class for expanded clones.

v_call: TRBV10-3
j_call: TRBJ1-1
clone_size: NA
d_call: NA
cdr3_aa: CAISDRMNTEAFF
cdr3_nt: TGTGCCATCAGTGATCGCATGAACACTGAAGCTTTCTTT

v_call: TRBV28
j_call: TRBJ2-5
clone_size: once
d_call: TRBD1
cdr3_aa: CASSFRTGGTQETQYF
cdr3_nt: TGTGCCAGCAGTTTCAGGACAGGGGGAACTCAAGAGACCCAGTACTTC

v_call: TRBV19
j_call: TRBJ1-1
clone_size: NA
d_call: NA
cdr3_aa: CASSILAGMNTEAFF
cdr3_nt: TGTGCCAGTAGTATTTTGGCGGGGATGAACACTGAAGCTTTCTTT

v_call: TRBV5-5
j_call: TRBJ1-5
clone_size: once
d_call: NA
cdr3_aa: CASSIGQWNQPQHF
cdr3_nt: TGTGCCAGCAGCATCGGACAGTGGAATCAGCCCCAGCATTTT

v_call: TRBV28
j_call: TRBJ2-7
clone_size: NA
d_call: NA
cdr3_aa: CASRLDLQLSYEQYF
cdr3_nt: TGTGCCAGCAGGCTAGACCTACAACTTTCCTACGAGCAGTACTTC

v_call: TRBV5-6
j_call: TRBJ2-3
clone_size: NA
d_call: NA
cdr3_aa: CASSSQQFTDTQYF
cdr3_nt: TGTGCCAGCAGCTCCCAACAGTTCACAGATACGCAGTATTTT

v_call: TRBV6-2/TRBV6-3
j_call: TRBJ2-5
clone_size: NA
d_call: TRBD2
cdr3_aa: CASSLISGRGQETQYF
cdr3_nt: TGTGCCAGCAGTTTGATTAGCGGGAGGGGTCAAGAGACCCAGTACTTC

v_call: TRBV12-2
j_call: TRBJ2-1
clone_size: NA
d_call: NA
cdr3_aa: CASRLRGCSYNEQFF
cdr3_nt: TGTGCAAGTCGCTTGAGGGGGTGTTCCTACAATGAGCAGTTCTTC

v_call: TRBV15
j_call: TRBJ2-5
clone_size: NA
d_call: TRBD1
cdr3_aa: CATRQGGQETQYF
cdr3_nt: TGTGCCACCAGACAGGGGGGCCAAGAGACCCAGTACTTC

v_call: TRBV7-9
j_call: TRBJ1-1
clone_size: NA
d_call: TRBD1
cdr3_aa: CASSPRTGPNTEAFF
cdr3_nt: TGTGCCAGCAGCCCCCGGACAGGACCGAACACTGAAGCTTTCTTT

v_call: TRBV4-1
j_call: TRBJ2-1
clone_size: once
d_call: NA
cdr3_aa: CASSQDQGYEQFF
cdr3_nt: TGCGCCAGCAGCCAAGACCAGGGATATGAGCAGTTCTTC

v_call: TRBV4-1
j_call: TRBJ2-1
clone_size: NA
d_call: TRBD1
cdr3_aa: CASSQQGAEYNEQFF
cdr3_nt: TGCGCCAGCAGCCAACAGGGGGCTGAATACAATGAGCAGTTCTTC

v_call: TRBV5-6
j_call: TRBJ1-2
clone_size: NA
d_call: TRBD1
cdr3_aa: CASRRQGRDYGYTF
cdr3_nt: TGTGCCAGCAGGCGACAGGGAAGAGACTATGGCTACACCTTC

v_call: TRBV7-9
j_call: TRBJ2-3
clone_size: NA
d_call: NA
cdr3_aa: CASSLAGPTDTQYF
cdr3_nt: TGTGCCAGCAGCTTAGCGGGACCCACAGATACGCAGTATTTT

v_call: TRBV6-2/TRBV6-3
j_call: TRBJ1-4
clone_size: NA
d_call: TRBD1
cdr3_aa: CASSSGQGDEKLFF
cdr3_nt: TGTGCCAGCAGTTCCGGACAGGGCGATGAAAAACTGTTTTTT

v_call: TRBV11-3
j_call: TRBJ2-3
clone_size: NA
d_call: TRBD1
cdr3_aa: CASSLGDRASTDTQYF
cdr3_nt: TGTGCCAGCAGCTTAGGGGACAGGGCAAGCACAGATACGCAGTATTTT

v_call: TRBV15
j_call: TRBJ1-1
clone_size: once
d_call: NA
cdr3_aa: CATSRDSGLGTEAFF
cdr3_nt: TGTGCCACCAGCAGAGATTCAGGGTTGGGCACTGAAGCTTTCTTT

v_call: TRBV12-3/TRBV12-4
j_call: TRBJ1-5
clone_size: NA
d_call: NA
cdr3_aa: CASSLGLGGQHF
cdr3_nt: TGTGCCAGCAGTTTAGGACTAGGGGGCCAGCATTTT

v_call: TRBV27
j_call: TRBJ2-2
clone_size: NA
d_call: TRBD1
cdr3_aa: CASSFWDRRAGELFF
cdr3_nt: TGTGCCAGCAGTTTCTGGGACAGGCGAGCCGGGGAGCTGTTTTTT

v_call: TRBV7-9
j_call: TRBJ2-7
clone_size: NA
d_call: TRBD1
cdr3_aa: CASSFWDRAHEQYF
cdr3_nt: TGTGCCAGCAGCTTCTGGGACAGGGCCCACGAGCAGTACTTC

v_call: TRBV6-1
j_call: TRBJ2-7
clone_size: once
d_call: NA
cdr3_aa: CASSERDVSYEQYF
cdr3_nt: TGTGCCAGCAGTGAGAGGGACGTCTCCTACGAGCAGTACTTC

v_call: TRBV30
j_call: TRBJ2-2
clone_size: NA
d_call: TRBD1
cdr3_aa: CAWSVGTGYTGELFF
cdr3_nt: TGTGCCTGGAGTGTAGGGACAGGGTACACCGGGGAGCTGTTTTTT

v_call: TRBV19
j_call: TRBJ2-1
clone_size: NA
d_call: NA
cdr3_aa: CASSPGQGLVNEQFF
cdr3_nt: TGTGCCAGTAGTCCGGGACAGGGACTAGTAAATGAGCAGTTCTTC

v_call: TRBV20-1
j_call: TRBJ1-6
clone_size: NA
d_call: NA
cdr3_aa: CSASTQGSPLHF
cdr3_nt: TGCAGTGCTAGTACCCAGGGTTCACCCCTCCACTTT

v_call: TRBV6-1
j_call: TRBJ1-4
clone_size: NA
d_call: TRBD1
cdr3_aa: CASSEGGTGREKLFF
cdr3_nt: TGTGCCAGCAGTGAAGGAGGGACAGGGCGGGAAAAACTGTTTTTT

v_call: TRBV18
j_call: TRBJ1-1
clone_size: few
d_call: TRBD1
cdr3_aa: CASSPPTGGNTEAFF
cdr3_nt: TGTGCCAGCTCACCACCGACAGGGGGGAACACTGAAGCTTTCTTT

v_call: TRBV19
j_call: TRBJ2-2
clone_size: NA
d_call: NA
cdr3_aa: CASSSGTLTGELFF
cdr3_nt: TGTGCCAGTAGTTCCGGGACATTAACCGGGGAGCTGTTTTTT

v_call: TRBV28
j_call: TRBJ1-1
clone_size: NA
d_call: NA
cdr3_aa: CASSLVQGNTEAFF
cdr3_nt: TGTGCCAGCAGTTTGGTACAGGGGAACACTGAAGCTTTCTTT

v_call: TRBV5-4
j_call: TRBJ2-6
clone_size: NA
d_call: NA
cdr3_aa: CASSLTGDGANVLTF
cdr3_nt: TGTGCCAGCAGCCTCACAGGAGATGGGGCCAACGTCCTGACTTTC

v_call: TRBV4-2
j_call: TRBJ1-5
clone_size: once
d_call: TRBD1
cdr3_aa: CASSVTRGLYSNQPQHF
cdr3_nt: TGTGCCAGCAGCGTTACCAGGGGGTTGTATAGCAATCAGCCCCAGCATTTT

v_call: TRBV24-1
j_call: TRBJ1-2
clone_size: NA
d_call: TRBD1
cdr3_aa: CATSDTGVGVYGYTF
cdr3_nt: TGTGCCACCAGTGATACAGGGGTCGGGGTGTATGGCTACACCTTC

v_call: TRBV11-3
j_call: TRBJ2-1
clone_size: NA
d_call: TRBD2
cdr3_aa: CASSLGGRDYNEQLF
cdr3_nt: TGTGCCAGCAGCTTAGGGGGGAGGGACTACAATGAGCAGCTCTTC

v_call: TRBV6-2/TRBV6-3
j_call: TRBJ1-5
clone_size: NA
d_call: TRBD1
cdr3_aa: CASSPQGGINQPQHF
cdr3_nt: TGTGCCAGCAGTCCACAGGGGGGCATCAATCAGCCCCAGCATTTT

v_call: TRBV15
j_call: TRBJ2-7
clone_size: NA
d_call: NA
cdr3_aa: CATSRDWTYEQYF
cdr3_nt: TGTGCCACCAGCAGAGATTGGACCTACGAGCAGTACTTC

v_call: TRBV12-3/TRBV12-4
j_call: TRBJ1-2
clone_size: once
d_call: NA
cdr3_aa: CASSLSGRGYTF
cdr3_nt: TGTGCCAGCAGTTTATCGGGGAGGGGCTACACCTTC